One sample yielded the 26 T cell receptor beta chains listed below, sequenced in a study of blood T cells in healthy people across ages. A sample-barcoded 5' primer and a J-beta primer mix were used in a second PCR of roughly 7 to 11 cycles. Using its own MiXCR run on the 5' RACE reads, TCRdb lists one record per CDR3 protein. The table includes some 1.5 million distinct CDR3 sequences, under 55% detected once. Sequencing input: blood. The receptor set was obtained from a woman younger than 30 in good health.

The J gene is TRBJ2-2, the V gene TRBV25-1; D may be TRBD1 (6 bases). V dropped 3 bases and J dropped 1 base, with 9 bases sitting between them. Germline CDR1 MGHDK, CDR2 SYGVNS. The CDR3 length is 15 residues. In DNA, the CDR3 is TGTGCCAGCAGTGACAAACAGGGGAACACCGGGGAGCTGTTTTTT. Its translation: CASSDKQGNTGELFF.

This chain joins TRBV7-6 and TRBJ2-3, with unresolved D. The V end was cut by 2 bases, the J end by 1 base, with 13 bases between. Germline lookup yields CDR1 SGHVS and CDR2 FNYEAQ. This CDR3 spans 16 amino acids. DNA of the CDR3: TGTGCCAGCAGCTTACCCCTACAAGTCGGCACAGATACGCAGTATTTT. Its protein product is CASSLPLQVGTDTQYF.

This clonotype was found a few times. The chain is built from TRBV20-1 and TRBJ2-1; D is ambiguous. The CDR3 contains 15 residues. V gave up 0 bases and J gave up 3 bases, with 12 bases separating them. The germline V gene has CDR1 DFQATT and CDR2 SNEGSKA (reference sequence). Written as DNA, the CDR3 is TGCAGTGCTAGAGATCGAAAGCGAGGCTACAATGAGCAGTTCTTC. This translates into CSARDRKRGYNEQFF.

This clonotype has only a few counts. The chain uses TRBV27 and TRBJ2-1; 7 nucleotides align to TRBD2. The length of the CDR3 is 14 residues. In germline, CDR1 is MNHEY, CDR2 SMNVEV (reference sequence). The trim removed 1 base at V and 5 bases at J, leaving 2 bases unmatched. The CDR3 coding sequence is TGTGCCAGCAGTTTATGGGGGGGAGACAATGAGCAGTTCTTC. It translates to CASSLWGGDNEQFF.

The chain links TRBV20-1 to TRBJ2-3; D uncertain. With 1 base removed from V and 0 bases from J, the gap between germline ends came to 8 bases. This CDR3 region has 14 residues. Germline V gene sequence: CDR1 DFQATT, CDR2 SNEGSKA (reference sequence). The CDR3 sequence is CSARGATSTDTQYF. CDR3 sequence (DNA): TGCAGTGCTAGAGGCGCGACTAGCACAGATACGCAGTATTTT.

The gene calls are TRBV7-9 and TRBJ2-4, with 8 bases lining up with TRBD1. The end of the DNA is better explained by TRBJ2-7, so the J call may be wrong. Germline values: CDR1 SEHNR, CDR2 FQNEAQ (reference sequence). CDR3 length: 15 residues. The DNA of the CDR3 is TGTGCCAGCAGCTTCCCGGGACAGGTCTCCTACGAGCAGTACTTC. Its protein product is CASSFPGQVSYEQYF.

The chain links TRBV5-1 to TRBJ2-7, with 7 bases fitting TRBD1. With V trimmed by 0 bases and J by 3 bases, 6 bases remained unmatched. Germline V CDR1 and CDR2: SGHRS, YFSETQ. There are 15 residues in the CDR3. CDR3 sequence reads: CASSLVGDSSYEQYF. CDR3 DNA sequence: TGCGCCAGCAGCTTGGTAGGGGACAGCAGCTACGAGCAGTACTTC.

The chain links TRBV20-1 to TRBJ2-1; D tentatively reads TRBD1 or TRBD2 (5 bases each). The CDR3 is 14 amino acids. The V and J ends lost 0 bases and 8 bases respectively, with 14 bases between them. Germline assignment: CDR1 DFQATT and CDR2 SNEGSKA (reference sequence). The CDR3 region is CSARDRESLDEQFF. In nucleotides, the CDR3 is TGCAGTGCTAGAGACAGGGAGTCCTTGGATGAGCAGTTCTTC.

The genes are TRBV27 and TRBJ1-6, with a weak D call TRBD1 (6 bases). Germline V CDR1 and CDR2: MNHEY, SMNVEV (reference sequence). The length of the CDR3 is 14 residues. Deletions cut 6 bases from V and 7 bases from J, with 13 bases between. CDR3 sequence (DNA): TGTGCCAGCAGCGTACAGGGAGGCAATTCACCCCTCCACTTT. It translates to CASSVQGGNSPLHF.

This clonotype was observed a handful of times. J is TRBJ2-5 and V is TRBV6-5, with 7 bases matching TRBD2. The junction had 6 bases not matched to a gene; V was cut back by 0 bases and J by 5 bases. Germline CDR1 and CDR2: MNHEY and SVGAGI. This CDR3 has 15 residues. CDR3: CASSYSAGVGETQYF. The CDR3, as DNA: TGTGCCAGCAGTTACTCGGCGGGAGTAGGGGAGACCCAGTACTTC.

The chain uses TRBV7-2 and TRBJ2-1, with 8 positions matching TRBD1. Germline V gene sequence: CDR1 SGHTA, CDR2 FQGNSA. This CDR3 spans 12 amino acids. V was clipped by 3 bases and J by 14 bases; unmatched bases: 6. CDR3: CASSLPGQVKFF. DNA for the CDR3: TGTGCCAGCAGCTTGCCGGGACAGGTGAAGTTCTTC.

The chain recombines TRBV27 with TRBJ1-5, with D unresolved. CDR1 MNHEY and CDR2 SMNVEV come from the germline V gene (reference sequence). This CDR3 is 14 amino acids long. V was clipped by 8 bases and J by 6 bases, with 17 bases between them. CDR3 region: CASGNVGLGQPQHF. The CDR3 DNA reads TGTGCCAGCGGCAATGTGGGCTTAGGTCAGCCCCAGCATTTT.

There are a few counts of this clonotype. The V and J genes are TRBV5-6 and TRBJ2-3, with a tentative D call TRBD2 (5 bases). V was pared by 0 bases and J by 2 bases, with 13 bases between. Germline V lookup: CDR1 SGHDT, CDR2 YYEEEE. The CDR3 runs 16 residues. CDR3 nucleotide sequence: TGTGCCAGCAGCTTGGGGACTTCTGGTATCACAGATACGCAGTATTTT. Translated: CASSLGTSGITDTQYF.

This clonotype was found a few times. The V call is TRBV6-2 or TRBV6-3, the J call TRBJ2-1; tentative D call: TRBD1 (6 bases). The CDR3 has 13 amino acids. Germline V gene lookup returns CDR1 MNHEY and CDR2 SVGEGT. V lost 8 bases, J lost 3 bases, and 11 bases lay in between. CDR3 sequence: CASSGDYYNEQFF. In nucleotides, the CDR3 is TGTGCCAGCTCAGGGGATTACTACAATGAGCAGTTCTTC.

This rearrangement joins TRBV5-1 to TRBJ2-1; TRBD2 matches 8 bases. The DNA end is more similar to TRBJ2-7, so the J call may be wrong. Germline V CDR1 and CDR2: SGHRS, YFSETQ. The CDR3 is 16 amino acids. The CDR3 DNA reads as TGCGCCAGCAGCTTGGCCGGGGGGGCCTCCTACAATGAGCAGTACTTC. Translated, it gives CASSLAGGASYNEQYF.

This clonotype came up a few times. V usage is TRBV7-4 and J usage is TRBJ2-1; no clear D gene. The CDR3 length is 16 residues. Germline lookup yields CDR1 SGHVT and CDR2 SQSDAQ. Trimming stripped 11 bases from V and 4 bases from J, with 24 bases between. The CDR3 DNA follows: TGTGCCCACCGGCCCAGGAATGGGCTGCCATACAATGAGCAGTTCTTC. Protein: CAHRPRNGLPYNEQFF.

This clonotype was counted only a few times. The chain links TRBV7-6 to TRBJ2-5; TRBD1 matches at 7 bases. The CDR3 has 13 residues. From germline, CDR1 is SGHVS and CDR2 FNYEAQ. V shed 1 base and J 11 bases; nucleotides not matched to a gene: 7. The CDR3 nucleotides read TGTGCCAGCAGCTTAGATGGGGACAGAGAGCAGTACTTC. The encoded protein is CASSLDGDREQYF.

This clonotype occurred a few times. This sequence joins TRBV7-3 and TRBJ2-3; no reliable D call. The V end lost 5 bases, the J end lost 1 base, and 13 bases lay between the germline ends. The CDR3 is 15 residues long. In germline, CDR1 is SGHTA, CDR2 FQGTGA. For the CDR3, the DNA is TGTGCCAGCAGCCCATTCAGGAGCGGCACAGATACGCAGTATTTT. Translation: CASSPFRSGTDTQYF.

This clonotype turned up a few times. This sequence joins TRBV4-1 and TRBJ1-1, with 7 bases aligning to TRBD1. The CDR3 length is 17 residues. J lost 0 bases, V lost 5 bases, and 12 bases had no gene match. Germline V gene sequence: CDR1 MGHRA, CDR2 YSYEKL. The CDR3 DNA sequence: TGCGCCAGCAGCTTCCAGGGGGACAGTATAATGAACACTGAAGCTTTCTTT. This codes for CASSFQGDSIMNTEAFF.

In its sample, this clonotype was seen a few times. One junction end does not reproduce the germline sequence, and a read error may be involved. CDR3 DNA: TGTGTCACCAGTGACTATAGCGGGGGAAGCACAGATACGCAGTATTTT. It encodes CVTSDYSGGSTDTQYF. The chain links TRBV24-1 to TRBJ2-3, with 9 bases lining up with TRBD2. There are 16 residues in the CDR3. CDR1 is KGHDR and CDR2 is SFDVKD in the germline V gene.

The V call is TRBV4-2, the J call TRBJ2-7; D perhaps matches TRBD2 (5 bases). V dropped 0 bases and J dropped 2 bases, with 11 bases sitting between them. This CDR3 is 15 amino acids long. Germline CDR1 reads LGHNA; CDR2 reads YNFKEQ. The CDR3 DNA follows: TGTGCCAGCAGCCAAGAACTAGTAAGTGCCTACGAGCAGTACTTC. Translated: CASSQELVSAYEQYF.

This clonotype appeared a few times. CDR3 protein: CSVGAGGLMNTEAFF. CDR3 nucleotide sequence: TGCAGCGTTGGAGCAGGGGGCCTGATGAACACTGAAGCTTTCTTT. The V call is TRBV29-1, the J call TRBJ1-1, with TRBD1 matching 8 bases. This CDR3 has 15 residues. The V and J ends lost 4 bases and 0 bases, in that order; junction bases with no gene match: 7. Germline assignment: CDR1 SQVTM and CDR2 ANQGSEA.

The gene calls are TRBV20-1 and TRBJ2-7, with D hard to call. This CDR3 contains 14 residues. Trimming cost V 0 bases and J 3 bases, with 12 bases left between them. Germline values: CDR1 DFQATT, CDR2 SNEGSKA (reference sequence). DNA for the CDR3: TGCAGTGCTAGAGATACCCGACACTTCTACGAGCAGTACTTC. Its translation is CSARDTRHFYEQYF.

The chain carries TRBV4-1 and TRBJ1-1; D is ambiguous. The CDR3 covers 15 residues. Germline V gives CDR1 MGHRA, CDR2 YSYEKL. Trimming removed 1 base from V and 5 bases from J, with 14 bases in between. CDR3 residues: CASSQVVGGRTEAFF. In nucleotides, the CDR3 is TGCGCCAGCAGCCAAGTTGTAGGTGGAAGGACTGAAGCTTTCTTT.

The chain uses TRBV6-6 and TRBJ1-2; no firm D call. V was shortened by 2 bases and J by 5 bases, with 9 bases between the two germline ends. The germline gives CDR1 MNHNY, CDR2 SVGAGI (reference sequence). The CDR3 contains 13 residues. CDR3 residues: CASSYIGSYGYTF. The CDR3 coding sequence is TGTGCCAGCAGTTACATCGGGTCGTATGGCTACACCTTC.

This chain uses TRBV9 with TRBJ1-1, with no clear D. Trimming took 0 bases from V and 1 from J, leaving 10 bases between them. The germline V gene has CDR1 SGDLS and CDR2 YYNGEE. CDR3 size: 15 residues. The CDR3: CASSVGGLGNTEAFF. The CDR3 nucleotides are TGTGCCAGCAGCGTAGGCGGATTGGGGAACACTGAAGCTTTCTTT.